The clone carrying this T cell receptor beta chain is medium-sized in the sample. TCRdb itself ran the reads through MiXCR, one entry per CDR3 protein. The sample records some 1,700 distinct CDR3 sequences, 8% to 9.5% being singletons. The V gene's germline CDR1 is ENHRY and CDR2 SYGVKD. CDR3 length equals 13 residues. Trimming removed 10 bases from V and 0 bases from J, with 13 bases in between. Specimen: CD4+ T cells from peripheral blood. This sequence joins TRBV10-3 and TRBJ2-7; D is uncertain. The receptor was derived from a human donor with rheumatoid arthritis. The CDR3 DNA is TGTGCCACCGGACCATCGAGCTCCTACGAGCAGTACTTC. Its translation: CATGPSSSYEQYF.